The rows below give T cell receptor beta chains drawn from one sample of a study of PD-1 blockade in classical Hodgkin lymphoma. Clones were sequenced by immunoSEQ multiplex PCR, and TCRdb holds only the in-frame ones, with some missing. The sample gives 20,000 to 25,000 clones, 81% of which show up once; 20% is in the top ten. The specimen comprised peripheral blood mononuclear cells (PBMCs), sampled before the second cycle of nivolumab. These receptors were taken from a human donor with classical Hodgkin lymphoma. CDR3s include the opening cysteine and the closing phenylalanine or tryptophan. A D gene is named only where the DNA matches it firmly. Rows give clone size only sometimes, using once, few, many, or a class for an expanded clone.

TRBV6-6	-	TRBJ2-5	-	CASKSGVSQPQYF	TGTGCCAGCAAATCGGGGGTTTCCCAACCTCAGTACTTC
TRBV30	-	TRBJ2-7	-	CAWSTSLAISSYEQYF	TGTGCCTGGAGTACAAGCTTGGCGATAAGCTCCTACGAGCAGTACTTC
TRBV6-5	-	TRBJ2-5	once	CASSSPRGSGETQYF	TGTGCCAGCAGTTCGCCCAGAGGGTCGGGAGAGACCCAGTACTTC
TRBV7-7	-	TRBJ2-6	-	CASSSTGTGANVLTF	TGTGCTAGCAGCTCAACAGGGACAGGGGCCAACGTCCTGACTTTC
TRBV6-5	-	TRBJ2-7	-	CASRQDPYRPEQYF	TGTGCCAGCCGGCAGGACCCCTACCGGCCCGAGCAGTACTTC
TRBV28	TRBD1	TRBJ1-1	-	CASPPTGGGMNTEAFF	TGTGCCAGCCCCCCTACAGGGGGCGGAATGAACACTGAAGCTTTCTTT
TRBV6-1	-	TRBJ1-5	few	CASSEYEGFDQPQHF	TGTGCCAGCAGTGAATATGAGGGGTTTGATCAGCCCCAGCATTTT
TRBV7-8	-	TRBJ1-6	-	CASSLVARSAYNSPLHF	TGTGCCAGCAGCTTAGTGGCCAGGTCGGCATATAATTCACCCCTCCACTTT
TRBV18	TRBD1	TRBJ1-5	few	CASSPDTGGQPQHF	TGTGCCAGCTCACCAGATACAGGGGGCCAGCCCCAGCATTTT
TRBV28	-	TRBJ1-1	-	CASRFLSGTPVTEAFF	TGTGCCAGCAGGTTCCTCTCCGGGACCCCCGTGACTGAAGCTTTCTTT
TRBV6-1	TRBD2	TRBJ2-7	-	CASSPTSGLSYEQYF	TGTGCCAGCAGCCCAACTAGCGGGCTCTCCTACGAGCAGTACTTC
TRBV5-1	-	TRBJ1-1	-	CASSGRTGTSTEAFF	TGCGCCAGCAGCGGACGAACAGGGACGTCCACTGAAGCTTTCTTT
TRBV19	-	TRBJ2-7	-	CASSNKRSSYEQYF	TGTGCCAGTAGTAACAAGCGGAGCTCCTACGAGCAGTACTTC
TRBV25-1	-	TRBJ1-3	-	CASSDYGLNSGNTIYF	TGTGCCAGCAGTGATTACGGACTGAACTCTGGAAACACCATATATTTT
TRBV7-6	TRBD2	TRBJ2-1	-	CASSLVRGLAGGRGGSYNEQFF	TGTGCCAGCAGCTTAGTGAGGGGACTAGCGGGAGGAAGAGGGGGATCCTACAATGAGCAGTTCTTC
TRBV29-1	TRBD2	TRBJ2-1	-	CSVEASGYNEQFF	TGCAGCGTTGAGGCTAGCGGGTACAATGAGCAGTTCTTC
TRBV6-6	TRBD1	TRBJ1-2	-	CASNRGGADYGYTF	TGTGCCAGCAACAGGGGGGGTGCTGACTATGGCTACACCTTC
TRBV28	-	TRBJ2-7	-	CASSWDPSEKQYF	TGTGCCAGCAGTTGGGACCCTTCGGAGAAGCAGTACTTC
TRBV11-2	TRBD2	TRBJ2-5	-	CASSLTLTAGPQETQYF	TGTGCCAGCAGCTTAACCCTCACAGCGGGGCCCCAAGAGACCCAGTACTTC
TRBV5-1	TRBD1	TRBJ1-2	-	CASSLGTGGKNYGYTF	TGCGCCAGCAGCCTCGGGACAGGGGGGAAAAACTATGGCTACACCTTC
TRBV30	-	TRBJ2-5	-	CAWSVHRLFQETQYF	TGTGCCTGGAGTGTACATAGGCTCTTCCAAGAGACCCAGTACTTC
TRBV28	-	TRBJ2-5	-	CASSLFRAPETQYF	TGTGCCAGCAGTTTATTCAGGGCCCCAGAGACCCAGTACTTC
TRBV29-1	TRBD2	TRBJ2-1	-	CSVEGLAGMSSYNEQFF	TGCAGCGTTGAAGGCCTAGCGGGAATGTCCTCCTACAATGAGCAGTTCTTC
TRBV19	-	TRBJ2-2	-	CASSFIRGRDTGELFF	TGTGCCAGTAGTTTTATCAGGGGACGAGACACCGGGGAGCTGTTTTTT
TRBV1	-	TRBJ1-2	-	CTSSQWRGRTGGYTF	TGCACCAGCAGCCAGTGGCGGGGACGTACGGGCGGCTACACCTTC
TRBV2	-	TRBJ1-5	-	CASSGGEGPQHF	TGTGCCAGCAGTGGTGGTGAGGGGCCCCAGCATTTT
TRBV6-5	-	TRBJ1-2	once	CASSYSWGEANYGYTF	TGTGCCAGCAGTTACTCCTGGGGGGAAGCTAACTATGGCTACACCTTC
TRBV5-1	-	TRBJ2-2	-	CASSLDSGYGGELFF	TGCGCCAGCAGCTTGGATTCCGGGTACGGCGGGGAGCTGTTTTTT
TRBV11-3	-	TRBJ1-1	once	CASSGDTQNTEAFF	TGTGCCAGCAGCGGGGACACCCAGAACACTGAAGCTTTCTTT
TRBV11-2	-	TRBJ2-7	-	CASSLGFYEQYF	TGTGCCAGCAGCTTGGGGTTCTACGAGCAGTACTTC
TRBV19	-	TRBJ1-3	-	CASSAPSGFGNTIYF	TGTGCCAGTAGTGCCCCTTCGGGGTTCGGAAACACCATATATTTT
TRBV5-6	-	TRBJ1-4	-	CASSLAAGANEKLFF	TGTGCCAGCAGCTTGGCGGCAGGGGCGAATGAAAAACTGTTTTTT
TRBV6-5	-	TRBJ2-2	-	CASSYSEGPGELFF	TGTGCCAGCAGTTACTCGGAAGGGCCCGGGGAGCTGTTTTTT
TRBV11-3	TRBD1	TRBJ2-2	-	CASSQNRDRDGGELFF	TGTGCCAGCAGCCAAAACCGGGACAGGGATGGCGGGGAGCTGTTTTTT
TRBV5-1	-	TRBJ2-7	-	CASSLPLDSTYEQYF	TGCGCCAGCAGCTTGCCCCTGGACAGCACCTACGAGCAGTACTTC
TRBV9	-	TRBJ1-2	-	CASSVEEGPVGGYTF	TGTGCCAGCAGCGTAGAAGAGGGGCCGGTGGGTGGCTACACCTTC
TRBV7-8	-	TRBJ2-1	once	CASGDLRGDEQFF	TGTGCCAGCGGGGACTTACGCGGCGATGAGCAGTTCTTC
TRBV7-8	-	TRBJ2-1	-	CASSPYRVASYNEQFF	TGTGCCAGCAGTCCCTATCGGGTCGCCTCCTACAATGAGCAGTTCTTC
TRBV10-3	TRBD2	TRBJ2-1	-	CAISESKRVSGVTNYNEQFF	TGTGCCATCAGTGAGTCAAAACGCGTTAGCGGGGTCACGAACTACAATGAGCAGTTCTTC
TRBV2	-	TRBJ1-5	-	CASSGDWDQPQHF	TGTGCCAGCAGTGGTGACTGGGATCAGCCCCAGCATTTT
TRBV19	-	TRBJ1-4	-	CASRAPHWGEKLFF	TGTGCCAGTAGGGCCCCTCACTGGGGGGAAAAACTGTTTTTT
TRBV7-9	-	TRBJ2-7	-	CASSLKGEMDEQYF	TGTGCCAGCAGCTTAAAAGGGGAGATGGACGAGCAGTACTTC